A selection of T cell receptor beta chains follows, all from one sample in a study of CD8+CD57+ T cells in acquired aplastic anemia. TCRdb itself ran the reads through MiXCR, one entry per CDR3 protein. This sample yields roughly 200,000 distinct CDR3 sequences, of which 50% to 70% are seen a single time; roughly 62% belongs to the top ten. Sequences were obtained from sorted CD4+, CD8+, or CD8+CD57+ T cells (not recorded which) from PBMCs. Source of these receptors: a human donor with aplastic anemia. Both conserved end residues are trimmed from each CDR3. Size is omitted from some rows. Given values are once, few, many or a class for expanded clones.

v_call: TRBV12-3/TRBV12-4
clone_size: many
j_call: TRBJ1-5
cdr3_aa: ASSPWHSNQPQH

v_call: TRBV24-1
clone_size: NA
j_call: TRBJ1-2
cdr3_aa: ATSDLSGYT

v_call: TRBV7-9
clone_size: NA
j_call: TRBJ2-7
cdr3_aa: ASSPQGPSGTYEQY

v_call: TRBV7-3
clone_size: NA
j_call: TRBJ2-7
cdr3_aa: ASSYITDEQY

v_call: TRBV12-3/TRBV12-4
clone_size: NA
j_call: TRBJ2-7
cdr3_aa: ASSPGVGVYEQY

v_call: TRBV19
clone_size: NA
j_call: TRBJ2-2
cdr3_aa: ASRTGGSGTGELF

v_call: TRBV5-4
clone_size: NA
j_call: TRBJ2-7
cdr3_aa: ASSPGGTSIYEQY

v_call: TRBV7-8
clone_size: NA
j_call: TRBJ2-5
cdr3_aa: ASRASGGSQETQY

v_call: TRBV9
clone_size: NA
j_call: TRBJ1-1
cdr3_aa: ASSPWEIPTEAF

v_call: TRBV12-3/TRBV12-4
clone_size: many
j_call: TRBJ2-3
cdr3_aa: ASSLHPGASGGEDTQY

v_call: TRBV20-1
clone_size: NA
j_call: TRBJ1-5
cdr3_aa: SAATGISQPQH

v_call: TRBV5-5
clone_size: NA
j_call: TRBJ2-7
cdr3_aa: ASSHGAGYEQY

v_call: TRBV7-2
clone_size: NA
j_call: TRBJ2-3
cdr3_aa: ASSSRGTTEADTQY

v_call: TRBV15
clone_size: NA
j_call: TRBJ1-6
cdr3_aa: ATSRVGDSPLH

v_call: TRBV7-6
clone_size: NA
j_call: TRBJ2-7
cdr3_aa: ASSLKGQRSYEQY

v_call: TRBV10-1
clone_size: NA
j_call: TRBJ1-1
cdr3_aa: ASRGGSRDRPEAF

v_call: TRBV24-1
clone_size: NA
j_call: TRBJ1-2
cdr3_aa: ATSAGDRAEGYT

v_call: TRBV5-1
clone_size: NA
j_call: TRBJ1-3
cdr3_aa: ASSLIGGHRLQNTIY

v_call: TRBV24-1
clone_size: NA
j_call: TRBJ2-3
cdr3_aa: ATSDWWTSGSTDTQY

v_call: TRBV7-8
clone_size: few
j_call: TRBJ1-1
cdr3_aa: ASSLGRGYTEAF

v_call: TRBV7-9
clone_size: NA
j_call: TRBJ2-3
cdr3_aa: ASRPTDTQY

v_call: TRBV9
clone_size: NA
j_call: TRBJ1-1
cdr3_aa: ASSVSGDTEAF

v_call: TRBV7-2
clone_size: NA
j_call: TRBJ2-3
cdr3_aa: ASSLYGTGEYTQY

v_call: TRBV24-1
clone_size: NA
j_call: TRBJ2-1
cdr3_aa: ATSFRNEQF

v_call: TRBV25-1
clone_size: NA
j_call: TRBJ1-6
cdr3_aa: ASSVGTGLGSPLH

v_call: TRBV7-8
clone_size: NA
j_call: TRBJ2-3
cdr3_aa: ASSIADGGTDTQY

v_call: TRBV9
clone_size: NA
j_call: TRBJ1-2
cdr3_aa: ASSSPGGGYGYT

v_call: TRBV20-1
clone_size: NA
j_call: TRBJ2-7
cdr3_aa: SARGQGLYEQY

v_call: TRBV7-3
clone_size: NA
j_call: TRBJ1-2
cdr3_aa: ASSDRGGYGYT

v_call: TRBV7-8
clone_size: NA
j_call: TRBJ2-5
cdr3_aa: ASSLRTSGVGETQY

v_call: TRBV20-1
clone_size: NA
j_call: TRBJ2-3
cdr3_aa: SADTSGRAVRTQY

v_call: TRBV7-8
clone_size: once
j_call: TRBJ2-2
cdr3_aa: ASSLAGISAGELF

v_call: TRBV12-3/TRBV12-4
clone_size: NA
j_call: TRBJ1-1
cdr3_aa: ASSLAVTEAF

v_call: TRBV7-9
clone_size: once
j_call: TRBJ2-2
cdr3_aa: ASSATSTGELF

v_call: TRBV7-9
clone_size: NA
j_call: TRBJ2-7
cdr3_aa: ASEGAEDYEQY

v_call: TRBV20-1
clone_size: once
j_call: TRBJ1-5
cdr3_aa: SASGTPDQPQH

v_call: TRBV25-1
clone_size: NA
j_call: TRBJ2-7
cdr3_aa: ASSGEGTYEQY

v_call: TRBV2
clone_size: NA
j_call: TRBJ2-3
cdr3_aa: ASTAGTDTQY

v_call: TRBV6-5
clone_size: NA
j_call: TRBJ2-7
cdr3_aa: ASRKGLAGVEEQY

v_call: TRBV7-3
clone_size: NA
j_call: TRBJ2-1
cdr3_aa: ASSLTLGSGRQF

v_call: TRBV4-1
clone_size: many
j_call: TRBJ2-5
cdr3_aa: ASSQGWGGETQY

v_call: TRBV20-1
clone_size: NA
j_call: TRBJ2-5
cdr3_aa: SASSYDSTAQY

v_call: TRBV30
clone_size: few
j_call: TRBJ2-6
cdr3_aa: AWSAGANVLT

v_call: TRBV10-3
clone_size: NA
j_call: TRBJ2-2
cdr3_aa: AISGLPPGLGNTGELF

v_call: TRBV7-8
clone_size: NA
j_call: TRBJ2-3
cdr3_aa: ASSLALGADTQY

v_call: TRBV20-1
clone_size: NA
j_call: TRBJ2-5
cdr3_aa: SAEGGPGETQY

v_call: TRBV20-1
clone_size: NA
j_call: TRBJ2-1
cdr3_aa: SAIRGNNYNEQF

v_call: TRBV2
clone_size: NA
j_call: TRBJ1-6
cdr3_aa: ASGDRTSPLH

v_call: TRBV15
clone_size: NA
j_call: TRBJ1-5
cdr3_aa: ATSSGHGNQPQH

v_call: TRBV9
clone_size: NA
j_call: TRBJ2-5
cdr3_aa: ASSAPEGAEQETQY

v_call: TRBV7-9
clone_size: once
j_call: TRBJ2-3
cdr3_aa: ASSLSEWNTQY

v_call: TRBV20-1
clone_size: NA
j_call: TRBJ1-1
cdr3_aa: SARFGQGAVLTEAF

v_call: TRBV29-1
clone_size: NA
j_call: TRBJ1-1
cdr3_aa: SVEGRGTEAF

v_call: TRBV7-3
clone_size: NA
j_call: TRBJ2-1
cdr3_aa: ASTPGGTGWNEQF

v_call: TRBV7-8
clone_size: NA
j_call: TRBJ2-3
cdr3_aa: ASRLGLAGARPTDTQY

v_call: TRBV7-9
clone_size: NA
j_call: TRBJ2-2
cdr3_aa: ASSDSAGSTGELF

v_call: TRBV19
clone_size: NA
j_call: TRBJ2-7
cdr3_aa: ASSPGLEFGEQC

v_call: TRBV2
clone_size: NA
j_call: TRBJ2-7
cdr3_aa: ASSAGLGYEQY